This TCR beta chain comes out of a study of T cells in Graves' hyperthyroidism and ophthalmopathy. The CDR3 sequence is 16 residues long. CDR1 MDHEN and CDR2 SYDVKM come from the germline V gene. Amplification of TCR beta CDR3 regions was performed using RNA transcripts as template. The HTBI primer set was used in a first-round RT-PCR of the TCR CDR3. TCRdb re-called the multiplex PCR reads with MiXCR, one entry per CDR3 protein. The sample contains some 550,000 distinct CDR3 sequences, under 25% of which appear only once. This clonotype was picked up many times. A read error may account for a junction end that differs from germline.

This TCR derives from a young man with Graves' hyperthyroidism. V and J are TRBV28 and TRBJ1-1, with 7 bases aligning to TRBD1. Sample: blood. CDR3 sequence (DNA): TGTGCCAGCAGTTCCACTTACAGGGGTTTTAACACTGAAGCTTCCTTT. Translation: CASSSTYRGFNTEASF. The full variable domain, with the rest looked up from reference TRBV28 and TRBJ1-1, is DVKVTQSSRYLVKRTGEKVFLECVQDMDHENMFWYRQDPGLGLRLIYFSYDVKMKEKGDIPEGYSVSREKKERFSLILESASTNQTSMYLCASSSTYRGFNTEASFGQGTRLTVV.